These 19 T cell receptor beta chains share one sample of origin, sequenced in a study of shared clonotypes between healthy human individuals. Using immunoSEQ multiplex PCR, the repertoire was profiled, and TCRdb retains in-frame clones only, with some absent. The sample shows fewer than 400,000 clones, over 65% of them seen only once. The sample was memory CD4+ T cells sorted from blood. As to subset: CD45RA-negative fraction. These receptors all come from a man younger than 40 in good health.

This clone was observed many times. The chain joins TRBV10-3 to TRBJ2-2; D unresolved. The CDR3 consists of 13 residues. Looked up from germline, CDR1 is ENHRY and CDR2 is SYGVKD. Trimming left V 2 bases short and J 4 bases short, with 5 bases between. This CDR3 reads CAISEGPTGELFF. The CDR3 DNA reads TGTGCCATCAGTGAGGGCCCCACCGGGGAGCTGTTTTTT.

The V and J genes are TRBV19 and TRBJ1-1; TRBD1 might be the D (6 bases). Trimming took off 0 bases at V and 5 bases at J, with 10 bases between the two ends. Germline V CDR1 and CDR2: LNHDA, SQIVND (reference sequence). The CDR3 consists of 14 residues. In DNA, the CDR3 is TGTGCCAGTAGTATAGACAGGGGATTAACTGAAGCTTTCTTT. Translation gives CASSIDRGLTEAFF.

The chain has TRBV5-1 and TRBJ2-7; perhaps TRBD1 as D (5 bases). The length of the CDR3 is 12 residues. In germline, CDR1 is SGHRS, CDR2 YFSETQ. With 3 bases removed from V and 7 bases from J, the gap between germline ends came to 11 bases. The CDR3 protein is CASSYDRGEQYF. In DNA form, the CDR3 reads TGCGCCAGCAGCTACGATAGGGGAGAGCAGTACTTC. The full variable domain, completed using reference TRBV5-1 and TRBJ2-7, is KAGVTQTPRYLIKTRGQQVTLSCSPISGHRSVSWYQQTPGQGLQFLFEYFSETQRNKGNFPGRFSGRQFSNSRSEMNVSTLELGDSALYLCASSYDRGEQYFGPGTRLTVT.

The chain is built from TRBV10-3 and TRBJ2-2, with 9 bases identical to TRBD1. CDR3 length: 14 amino acids. Germline assignment: CDR1 ENHRY and CDR2 SYGVKD. Trimming took 10 bases from V and 0 from J; bases not matched to a gene: 3. CDR3 DNA sequence: TGTGCCACGTGGACAGGGGCGAACACCGGGGAGCTGTTTTTT. Its protein product is CATWTGANTGELFF.

This clone appeared a single time. V is TRBV6-1 and J is TRBJ2-3; TRBD2 might be the D (6 bases). CDR3 length: 15 amino acids. Germline CDR1 is MNHNS and CDR2 is SASEGT. The V end was cut by 3 bases, the J end by 2 bases, with 12 bases between. The CDR3: CASSDLLANTDTQYF. The CDR3 nucleotides read TGTGCCAGCAGTGACTTACTAGCTAACACAGATACGCAGTATTTT.

On this clone itself: The DNA is left out, because the CDR3 cannot be placed on it with certainty; the CDR3 is given as TCRdb lists it. Here the CDR3 reads CASTKGFGPGTTYEQYF. J is TRBJ2-7 and V is TRBV2; TRBD1 reflects the table's D call only, with no check against the DNA. Germline V gene lookup returns CDR1 SNHLY and CDR2 FYNNEI. Counting both end residues, the CDR3 totals 17 amino acids.

This rearrangement joins TRBV11-2 to TRBJ2-7; D is perhaps TRBD1 (5 bases). Per germline, CDR1 SGHAT and CDR2 FQNNGV. The CDR3 contains 13 residues. The V end was cut by 4 bases, the J end by 4 bases, with 11 bases between. CDR3: CASSSLDRYEQYF. CDR3 nucleotide sequence: TGTGCCAGCAGCTCCCTTGACAGATACGAGCAGTACTTC.

Only one count was recorded for this clone. This chain links TRBV15 with TRBJ2-2; 11 nucleotides align to TRBD2. The trim removed 5 bases at V and 4 bases at J, leaving 15 bases unmatched. Germline V lookup: CDR1 LNHNV, CDR2 YYDKDF (reference sequence). The CDR3 spans 19 residues. As DNA, the CDR3 is TGTGCCACCAGCCGCGACCAAACTAGCGGGAGTACCGGCACCGGGGAGCTGTTTTTT. The encoded protein is CATSRDQTSGSTGTGELFF.

V usage is TRBV11-2 and J usage is TRBJ2-7; possibly TRBD2 for D (5 bases). CDR3 length: 14 amino acids. The ends were cut back, 1 base at V and 5 bases at J, with 12 bases in the middle. CDR1 is SGHAT and CDR2 is FQNNGV in the germline V gene. CDR3 DNA: TGTGCCAGCAGCTTAGCCCGTCTAGCCCACGAGCAGTACTTC. The encoded protein is CASSLARLAHEQYF.

Here the CDR3 DNA reads TGTGCCAGCAGTCCCACCGGGACAGGGCTTTACGAGCAGTACTTC. Protein: CASSPTGTGLYEQYF. This chain uses TRBV2 with TRBJ2-7; TRBD1 matches at 9 bases. Germline lookup yields CDR1 SNHLY and CDR2 FYNNEI. The CDR3 contains 15 residues. The junction had 9 bases not matched to a gene; V was cut back by 5 bases and J by 4 bases.

Regarding this clone: At the DNA level, this CDR3 is encoded by other sequences in the same sample as well. The gene calls are TRBV18 and TRBJ2-5; the D is unclear. V lost 3 bases, J lost 2 bases, and 4 bases lay in between. CDR3 size: 12 residues. Germline V gene sequence: CDR1 KGHSH, CDR2 LQKENI. The CDR3 nucleotides are TGTGCCAGCTCACCTCTACAAGAGACCCAGTACTTC. Its translation: CASSPLQETQYF.

This chain links TRBV11-3 with TRBJ2-1; D call uncertain. The CDR3 runs 18 residues. Germline V gene data show CDR1 as SGHNT and CDR2 as YENEEA. V was shortened by 3 bases and J by 10 bases, with 28 bases between the two germline ends. This chain's CDR3 is CASSLAVTRTLTPGEQFF. The CDR3 DNA reads TGTGCCAGCAGCTTGGCCGTTACGAGAACCCTCACCCCTGGAGAGCAGTTCTTC.

This clone was counted between two and nine times. The chain links TRBV7-2 to TRBJ1-5, with TRBD1 matching over 8 bases. V shed 5 bases, J shed 7 bases, and the junction held 7 bases outside the gene matches. The CDR3 length is 14 residues. Germline V CDR1 and CDR2: SGHTA, FQGNSA. CDR3 sequence (DNA): TGTGCCAGCAGCCCCAACAGGGGGGGCCAGCCCCAGCATTTT. It encodes CASSPNRGGQPQHF.

This chain links TRBV11-1 with TRBJ1-1, with 8 bases aligning to TRBD1. The CDR3 runs to 15 residues. From germline, CDR1 is SGHAT and CDR2 FQDESV (reference sequence). V dropped 4 bases and J dropped 3; count of bases not matched to a gene: 7. Written as DNA, the CDR3 is TGTGCCAGCAGCTCCGGACAGGGACAATACACTGAAGCTTTCTTT. Protein sequence: CASSSGQGQYTEAFF.

The V gene is TRBV7-2, the J gene TRBJ2-1; 11 bases are shared with TRBD2. The germline V gene has CDR1 SGHTA and CDR2 FQGNSA. V lost 2 bases and J lost 2; bases outside the gene matches: 5. This CDR3 contains 17 residues. In nucleotides, the CDR3 is TGTGCCAGCAGCTTAACTAGCGGGAGTATCCCCTACAATGAGCAGTTCTTC. This sequence encodes CASSLTSGSIPYNEQFF.

This chain joins TRBV15 and TRBJ2-6, with D perhaps TRBD1 (6 bases). Trimming removed 3 bases from V and 0 bases from J, with 15 bases in between. Germline V lookup: CDR1 LNHNV, CDR2 YYDKDF (reference sequence). The CDR3 sequence is 18 residues long. CDR3 loop: CATSRGSGGSSGANVLTF. The CDR3 DNA reads TGTGCCACCAGCAGGGGGTCTGGGGGCTCCTCTGGGGCCAACGTCCTGACTTTC.

The chain recombines TRBV6-5 with TRBJ2-1; the D gene is possibly TRBD2 (7 bases). V was trimmed by 3 bases and J by 7 bases, leaving 19 bases between them. The length of the CDR3 is 16 residues. CDR1 is MNHEY and CDR2 is SVGAGI in the germline V gene. DNA for the CDR3: TGTGCCAGCAGTTATGTAAGACTAGGGGGGGTAAATGAGCAGTTCTTC. Translating it yields CASSYVRLGGVNEQFF.

This chain uses TRBV5-1 with TRBJ2-7; D perhaps matches TRBD2 (6 bases). V was shortened by 0 bases and J by 3 bases, with 13 bases between the two germline ends. Germline V gene sequence: CDR1 SGHRS, CDR2 YFSETQ. This CDR3 is 15 amino acids long. CDR3 in amino acids: CASSLDSGPVYEQYF. The CDR3 DNA sequence: TGCGCCAGCAGCTTGGATAGCGGACCAGTCTACGAGCAGTACTTC.

The chain is built from TRBV2 and TRBJ2-4; D is ambiguous. Trimming took 6 bases from V and 4 from J, leaving 4 bases between them. Germline CDR1 is SNHLY and CDR2 is FYNNEI. The CDR3 loop spans 11 amino acids. CDR3 loop: CASSAKNIQYF. In DNA form, the CDR3 reads TGTGCCAGCAGCGCGAAAAACATTCAGTACTTC.